The sequence of this T cell receptor beta chain was determined in a study of control samples from healthy donors and cancer patients. There are 13 residues in the CDR3. V lost 3 bases, J lost 6 bases, and 11 bases lay in between. Germline CDR1 KGHSH, CDR2 LQKENI. This table comes from immunoSEQ multiplex PCR, and its TCRdb copy is limited to in-frame clones, with some not included. The sample holds some 120,000 clones, around 90% seen once. This clonotype was sampled from a man aged 18 to 30 in good health. The sequenced sample consisted of blood. The chain uses TRBV18 and TRBJ1-2, with a weak D call TRBD1 (6 bases). The CDR3 sequence: CASSPIQGDGYTF. Here the CDR3 DNA reads TGTGCCAGCTCACCCATACAGGGAGATGGCTACACCTTC. Using reference TRBV18 and TRBJ1-2 for the parts outside the CDR3, the full variable domain is NAGVMQNPRHLVRRRGQEARLRCSPMKGHSHVYWYRQLPEEGLKFMVYLQKENIIDESGMPKERFSAEFPKEGPSILRIQQVVRGDSAAYFCASSPIQGDGYTFGSGTRLTVV.